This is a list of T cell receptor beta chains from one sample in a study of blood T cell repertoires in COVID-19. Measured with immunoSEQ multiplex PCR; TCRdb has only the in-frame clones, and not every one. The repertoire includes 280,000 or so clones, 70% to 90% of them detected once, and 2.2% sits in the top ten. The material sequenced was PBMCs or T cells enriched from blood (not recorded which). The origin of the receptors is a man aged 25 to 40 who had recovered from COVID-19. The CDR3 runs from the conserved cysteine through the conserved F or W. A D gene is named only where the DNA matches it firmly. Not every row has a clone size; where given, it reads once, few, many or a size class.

cdr3_nt: TGTGCCAGCAGCGTAGGAGCAGGGCCTAATCAGCCCCAGCATTTT
cdr3_aa: CASSVGAGPNQPQHF
d_call: NA
v_call: TRBV9
j_call: TRBJ1-5
clone_size: NA

cdr3_nt: TGTGCCACCTCGGGACAGTATGCCACTGAAGCTTTCTTT
cdr3_aa: CATSGQYATEAFF
d_call: TRBD1
v_call: TRBV19
j_call: TRBJ1-1
clone_size: NA

cdr3_nt: TGTGCCATCAGTGGTGGGGGCGTGCCAATGAACACTGAAGCTTTCTTT
cdr3_aa: CAISGGGVPMNTEAFF
d_call: NA
v_call: TRBV10-3
j_call: TRBJ1-1
clone_size: NA

cdr3_nt: TGTGCCAGCAGTTACGGTCCGGAAGAGACCCAGTACTTC
cdr3_aa: CASSYGPEETQYF
d_call: NA
v_call: TRBV6-2/TRBV6-3
j_call: TRBJ2-5
clone_size: NA

cdr3_nt: TGTGCCAGCAGCCAAGACCGACTAGTGATGTTCTTC
cdr3_aa: CASSQDRLVMFF
d_call: NA
v_call: TRBV3-1/TRBV3-2
j_call: TRBJ2-1
clone_size: NA

cdr3_nt: TGCGCCAGCAGCGAAAATAATCGGGGGACAGGCGCTGAAGCTTTCTTT
cdr3_aa: CASSENNRGTGAEAFF
d_call: TRBD1
v_call: TRBV5-1
j_call: TRBJ1-1
clone_size: NA

cdr3_nt: TGTGCCAGCAGTTACGACTTCGTCTCCTACGAGCAGTACTTC
cdr3_aa: CASSYDFVSYEQYF
d_call: NA
v_call: TRBV6-2/TRBV6-3
j_call: TRBJ2-7
clone_size: NA

cdr3_nt: TGTGCCAGCAGACAAAAATTGGACAGGTCCTACGAGCAGTACTTC
cdr3_aa: CASRQKLDRSYEQYF
d_call: TRBD1
v_call: TRBV11-2
j_call: TRBJ2-7
clone_size: NA

cdr3_nt: TGTGCCATCAGTGAGGCGAGCCACAGGGGCGCCTATGGCTACACCTTC
cdr3_aa: CAISEASHRGAYGYTF
d_call: TRBD1
v_call: TRBV10-3
j_call: TRBJ1-2
clone_size: NA

cdr3_nt: TGTGCCAGCAGCTTATGGATCCGGGAACGGGGGGACCAAGAGACCCAGTACTTC
cdr3_aa: CASSLWIRERGDQETQYF
d_call: TRBD2
v_call: TRBV7-8
j_call: TRBJ2-5
clone_size: NA

cdr3_nt: TGTGCCAGCAGCTCCACAGGGAACACTGAAGCTTTCTTT
cdr3_aa: CASSSTGNTEAFF
d_call: NA
v_call: TRBV7-3
j_call: TRBJ1-1
clone_size: NA

cdr3_nt: TGTGCCAGCATGTTAGCCTGGACAGAGAGCCACACTGAAGCTTTCTTT
cdr3_aa: CASMLAWTESHTEAFF
d_call: NA
v_call: TRBV5-8
j_call: TRBJ1-1
clone_size: NA

cdr3_nt: TGTGCCAGCTCGTACGGGGGGACAGGCTCCTACGAGCAGTACTTC
cdr3_aa: CASSYGGTGSYEQYF
d_call: NA
v_call: TRBV18
j_call: TRBJ2-7
clone_size: NA

cdr3_nt: TGTGCCAGCAGGAGACAGGGTACGGTTAACACTGAAGCTTTCTTT
cdr3_aa: CASRRQGTVNTEAFF
d_call: TRBD1
v_call: TRBV27
j_call: TRBJ1-1
clone_size: NA

cdr3_nt: TGTGCCAGCAGCCCACGGATCGCCGGGGAGACCCAGTACTTC
cdr3_aa: CASSPRIAGETQYF
d_call: NA
v_call: TRBV11-2
j_call: TRBJ2-5
clone_size: NA

cdr3_nt: TGTGCCAGCAGCCCACGTCCAGGGGGTTCTAATTCACCCCTCCACTTT
cdr3_aa: CASSPRPGGSNSPLHF
d_call: TRBD1
v_call: TRBV7-6
j_call: TRBJ1-6
clone_size: NA

cdr3_nt: TGTGCCATCAGAGACATCACCTACAATGAGCAGTTCTTC
cdr3_aa: CAIRDITYNEQFF
d_call: NA
v_call: TRBV10-3
j_call: TRBJ2-1
clone_size: NA

cdr3_nt: TGTGCCGGGAGACAGGGTGCTGAAAAACTGTTTTTT
cdr3_aa: CAGRQGAEKLFF
d_call: TRBD1
v_call: TRBV30
j_call: TRBJ1-4
clone_size: NA

cdr3_nt: TGTGCCAGCAGCCAAGATTATACGGATGGGGCTGGCTACACCTTC
cdr3_aa: CASSQDYTDGAGYTF
d_call: NA
v_call: TRBV3-1/TRBV3-2
j_call: TRBJ1-2
clone_size: NA

cdr3_nt: TGCGCCAGCAGCTTGGCCAGGGCAGCCCAAGAGACCCAGTACTTC
cdr3_aa: CASSLARAAQETQYF
d_call: NA
v_call: TRBV5-1
j_call: TRBJ2-5
clone_size: once

cdr3_nt: TGTGCCAGCAGTTACTGGGGCAGGGGGCAAGGCTACACCTTC
cdr3_aa: CASSYWGRGQGYTF
d_call: TRBD1
v_call: TRBV6-2/TRBV6-3
j_call: TRBJ1-2
clone_size: few

cdr3_nt: TGTGCCAGCAGCGCGGGACAGAACAATTCACCCCTCCACTTT
cdr3_aa: CASSAGQNNSPLHF
d_call: TRBD1
v_call: TRBV2
j_call: TRBJ1-6
clone_size: NA

cdr3_nt: TGTGCCTCCCGGAGGGCAGGGAACTCCTACAATGAGCAGTTCTTC
cdr3_aa: CASRRAGNSYNEQFF
d_call: NA
v_call: TRBV2
j_call: TRBJ2-1
clone_size: NA

cdr3_nt: TGTGCCAGCAGCAAAGCTGGCCAGGGTAACACTGAAGCTTTCTTT
cdr3_aa: CASSKAGQGNTEAFF
d_call: NA
v_call: TRBV21-1
j_call: TRBJ1-1
clone_size: NA

cdr3_nt: TGTGCCACCAGCAGAGATGGAAGTCTAAGGGGGCGCGCCTGGGGAGATACGCAGTATTTT
cdr3_aa: CATSRDGSLRGRAWGDTQYF
d_call: TRBD1
v_call: TRBV15
j_call: TRBJ2-3
clone_size: NA

cdr3_nt: TGTGCCAGCAATGGACAGGGGGTGAGCAATCAGCCCCAGCATTTT
cdr3_aa: CASNGQGVSNQPQHF
d_call: TRBD1
v_call: TRBV6-5
j_call: TRBJ1-5
clone_size: NA

cdr3_nt: TGTGCCAGCAGCGATCCCCCGGGAAAGAACACCGGGGAGCTGTTTTTT
cdr3_aa: CASSDPPGKNTGELFF
d_call: NA
v_call: TRBV9
j_call: TRBJ2-2
clone_size: NA